This is a list of T cell receptor beta chains from one sample in a study of T cells in Graves' hyperthyroidism and ophthalmopathy. TCRdb fed the multiplex PCR reads into MiXCR, producing one record per CDR3 protein. This table holds 660,000 or so distinct CDR3 sequences, less than 25% found once. The sample was blood. The receptor set was obtained from a man between 25 and 39 years old with Graves' ophthalmopathy. Both conserved end residues are part of each CDR3. Each record gives: CDR3 DNA, CDR3 protein, D gene, V gene, clone size, J gene. D genes are given only for firm matches. Clone size is given for some rows only: seen once, a few or many times, or a class if the clone is expanded.

TGTGCCAGCAGTTTACGCGGGACAGGTTATACTGAAGCTTTCTTT CASSLRGTGYTEAFF TRBD1 TRBV12-3/TRBV12-4 few TRBJ1-1
TGTGCCAGCAGGGTTATAGGGAAACTTTACACTGAAGCTTTCTTT CASRVIGKLYTEAFF NA TRBV2 many TRBJ1-1
TGTGCCAGCAGCGGTTACAGGGGGCAGATGAACACTGAAGCTTTCTTT CASSGYRGQMNTEAFF TRBD1 TRBV9 NA TRBJ1-1
TGTGCCAGCAGCACCCCTTCAGCTTTCTACGAGCAGTACTTC CASSTPSAFYEQYF NA TRBV7-9 NA TRBJ2-7
TGCGCCAGCAGCCAATTCGGGAGTAGCTACGAGCAGTACTTC CASSQFGSSYEQYF NA TRBV4-1 few TRBJ2-7
TGTGCCAGCAGTTTATACGCCAAGGGGTTGAACACTGAAGCTTTCTTT CASSLYAKGLNTEAFF NA TRBV28 NA TRBJ1-1
TGTGCCATCAGCTTAGAAGCGGACTATGGCTACACCTTC CAISLEADYGYTF NA TRBV7-9 NA TRBJ1-2
TGTGCCAGCAGTTTAAACCAGGGGGCGATGATCTTGGATGGCTACACCTTC CASSLNQGAMILDGYTF TRBD1 TRBV28 NA TRBJ1-2
TGTGCCAGCAGCCTGGACGCGTACGGCTACACCTTC CASSLDAYGYTF NA TRBV5-4 few TRBJ1-2
TGTGCCAGCTCACCAGGGACAGGGACGGGCTATGGCTACACCTTC CASSPGTGTGYGYTF TRBD1 TRBV18 few TRBJ1-2
TGTGCCAGCAGTTTAGTCCAGAGTGAAGCTTTCTTT CASSLVQSEAFF NA TRBV28 few TRBJ1-1
TGCGCCAGCAGCTTTGAGGTCCTCCAAGAGACCCAGTACTTC CASSFEVLQETQYF NA TRBV5-1 few TRBJ2-5
TGTGCCAGCAGCTTATGGGCCGGGGAGCTGTTTTTT CASSLWAGELFF NA TRBV7-3 many TRBJ2-2
TGTGCCAGCAGTGCGGCAGGGATACTCTACGAGCAGTACTTC CASSAAGILYEQYF NA TRBV28 many TRBJ2-7
TGTGCCAGCAGCTTGGTTTCGGGACTAGGGTACGAGCAGTACTTC CASSLVSGLGYEQYF TRBD2 TRBV5-6 NA TRBJ2-7
TGCGCCAGCAGCCAAGACATTGGGACCCCTCACAATGAGCAGTTCTTC CASSQDIGTPHNEQFF NA TRBV4-1 NA TRBJ2-1
TGTGCCAGCAGTTTAAGAGGGCTAGACCGAAATTCACCCCTCCACTTT CASSLRGLDRNSPLHF NA TRBV28 NA TRBJ1-6
TGTGCCAGCAGTTTAGATTCGTGGGGGCAACAGGGGGACGAGCAGTACTTC CASSLDSWGQQGDEQYF TRBD1 TRBV12-3/TRBV12-4 many TRBJ2-7
TGCGCCAGCAGCAAGTTCCTAGCGGGGAATTACAATGAGCAGTTCTTC CASSKFLAGNYNEQFF TRBD2 TRBV4-1 few TRBJ2-1
TGTGCCAGCAGCTGGCGGGACAGGGGAAAAGAGACCCAGTACTTC CASSWRDRGKETQYF TRBD1 TRBV7-9 NA TRBJ2-5
TGTGCCAGCACCGGTGCCGAGGTGTTTTGGTATGGCTACACCTTC CASTGAEVFWYGYTF NA TRBV7-2 NA TRBJ1-2
TGCGCCAGCAGCGGGGGGGCGGTTTATAATGAGCAGTTCTTC CASSGGAVYNEQFF NA TRBV5-1 many TRBJ2-1